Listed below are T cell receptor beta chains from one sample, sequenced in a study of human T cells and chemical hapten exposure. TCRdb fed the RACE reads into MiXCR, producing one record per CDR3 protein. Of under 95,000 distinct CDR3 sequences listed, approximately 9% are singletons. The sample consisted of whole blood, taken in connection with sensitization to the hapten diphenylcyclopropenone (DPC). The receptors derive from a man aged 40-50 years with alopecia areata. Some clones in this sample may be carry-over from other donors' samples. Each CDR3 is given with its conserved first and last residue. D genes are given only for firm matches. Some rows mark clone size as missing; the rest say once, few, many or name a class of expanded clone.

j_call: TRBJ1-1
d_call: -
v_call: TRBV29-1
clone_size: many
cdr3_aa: CSVDPEAFF
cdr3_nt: TGCAGCGTTGACCCTGAAGCTTTCTTT

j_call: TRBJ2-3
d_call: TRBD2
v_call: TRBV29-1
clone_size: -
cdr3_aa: CSVEVSGRDTQYF
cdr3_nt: TGCAGCGTTGAGGTTAGCGGGAGAGATACGCAGTATTTT

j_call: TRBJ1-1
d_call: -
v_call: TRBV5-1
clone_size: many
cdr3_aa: CASSLAVGASEAFF
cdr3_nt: TGCGCCAGCAGCTTGGCCGTTGGGGCGAGTGAAGCTTTCTTT

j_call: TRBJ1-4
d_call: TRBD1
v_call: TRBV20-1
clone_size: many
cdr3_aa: CSARQGTNEKLFF
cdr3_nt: TGCAGTGCTCGACAGGGGACTAATGAAAAACTGTTTTTT

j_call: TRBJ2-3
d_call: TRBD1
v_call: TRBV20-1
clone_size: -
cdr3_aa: CSARDRLTDTKYF
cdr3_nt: TGCAGTGCTAGGGACAGGCTCACAGATACGAAGTATTTT

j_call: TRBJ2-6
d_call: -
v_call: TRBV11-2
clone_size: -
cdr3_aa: CASSLIRPISGANVLTF
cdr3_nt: TGTGCCAGCAGCTTAATACGGCCGATCTCTGGGGCCAACGTCCTGACTTTC

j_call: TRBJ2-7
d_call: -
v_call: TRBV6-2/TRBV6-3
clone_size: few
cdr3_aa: CASSYPLSPLDLGLGYEQYF
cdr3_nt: TGTGCCAGCAGTTACCCACTTTCACCACTGGATCTAGGGTTAGGCTACGAGCAGTACTTC

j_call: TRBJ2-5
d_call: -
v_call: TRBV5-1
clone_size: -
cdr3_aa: CASSLGIQLQETQYF
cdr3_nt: TGCGCCAGCAGCTTGGGTATACAGCTACAAGAGACCCAGTACTTC

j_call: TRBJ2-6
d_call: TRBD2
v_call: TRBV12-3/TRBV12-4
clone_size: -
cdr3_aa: CASSLTFGLAGVPGANVLTF
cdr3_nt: TGTGCCAGCAGTCTGACCTTTGGACTAGCGGGAGTCCCCGGGGCCAACGTCCTGACTTTC

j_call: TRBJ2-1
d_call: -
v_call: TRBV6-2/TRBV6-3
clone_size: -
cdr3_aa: CASSYSSSGGVYNEQFF
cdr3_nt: TGTGCCAGCAGTTACTCGAGCTCCGGGGGAGTATACAATGAGCAGTTCTTC

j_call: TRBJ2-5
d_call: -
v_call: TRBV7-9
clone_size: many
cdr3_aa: CASSKTTGVRGQETQYF
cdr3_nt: TGTGCCAGCAGCAAGACGACCGGGGTGAGGGGCCAAGAGACCCAGTACTTC

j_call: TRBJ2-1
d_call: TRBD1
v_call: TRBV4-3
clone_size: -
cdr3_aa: CASSRQGTYNEQFF
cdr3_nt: TGCGCCAGCAGCCGACAGGGAACCTACAATGAGCAGTTCTTC

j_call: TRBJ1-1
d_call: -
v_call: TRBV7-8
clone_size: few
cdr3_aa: CASSLVQGLGTEAFF
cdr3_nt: TGTGCCAGCAGCTTAGTGCAGGGTCTGGGGACTGAAGCTTTCTTT

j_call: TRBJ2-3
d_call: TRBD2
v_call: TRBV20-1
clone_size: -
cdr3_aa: CSARDVDGRADTQYF
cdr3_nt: TGCAGTGCTAGAGATGTTGACGGGAGGGCAGATACGCAGTATTTT

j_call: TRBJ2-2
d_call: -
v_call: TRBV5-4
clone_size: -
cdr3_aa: CASSVQVLTGELFF
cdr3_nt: TGTGCCAGCAGCGTCCAGGTCCTAACCGGGGAGCTGTTTTTT

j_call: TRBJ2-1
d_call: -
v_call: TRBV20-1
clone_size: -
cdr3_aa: CSARDPGQNEQFF
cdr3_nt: TGCAGTGCTAGAGATCCAGGACAGAATGAGCAGTTCTTC

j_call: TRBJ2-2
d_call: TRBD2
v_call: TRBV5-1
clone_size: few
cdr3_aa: CASKQTSGNENTGELFF
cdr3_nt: TGCGCCAGCAAACAGACTAGCGGGAACGAGAACACCGGGGAGCTGTTTTTT

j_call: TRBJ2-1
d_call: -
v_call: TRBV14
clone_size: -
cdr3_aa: CASSQSPNNEQFF
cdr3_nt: TGTGCCAGCAGCCAATCGCCGAACAATGAGCAGTTCTTC

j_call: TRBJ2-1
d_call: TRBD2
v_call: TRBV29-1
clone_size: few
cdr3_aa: CSAETSTHNEQFF
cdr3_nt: TGCAGCGCTGAGACTAGCACCCACAATGAGCAGTTCTTC

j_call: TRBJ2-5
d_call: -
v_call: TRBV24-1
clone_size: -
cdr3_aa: CATSDWGTTQETQYF
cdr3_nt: TGTGCCACCAGTGATTGGGGGACGACCCAAGAGACCCAGTACTTC

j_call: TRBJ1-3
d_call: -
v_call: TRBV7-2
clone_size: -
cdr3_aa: CASSQGRSGNTIYF
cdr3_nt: TGTGCCAGCAGCCAGGGCCGCTCTGGAAACACCATATATTTT

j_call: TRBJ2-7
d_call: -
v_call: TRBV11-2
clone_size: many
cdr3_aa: CASSPHPAGPLYEQYF
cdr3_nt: TGTGCCAGCAGCCCACACCCGGCGGGGCCCCTCTACGAGCAGTACTTC

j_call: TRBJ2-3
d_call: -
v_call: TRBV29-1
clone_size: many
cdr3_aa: CSVDEDNRMGTDTQYF
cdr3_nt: TGCAGCGTTGACGAGGACAACCGAATGGGCACAGATACGCAGTATTTT

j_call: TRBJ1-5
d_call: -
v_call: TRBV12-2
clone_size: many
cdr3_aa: CASRLRQPEMPQHF
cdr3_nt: TGTGCAAGTCGCTTGCGACAGCCTGAGATGCCCCAGCATTTT

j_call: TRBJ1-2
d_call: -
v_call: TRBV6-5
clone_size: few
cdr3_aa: CASRRQAGGYTF
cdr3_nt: TGTGCCAGCAGGAGACAGGCCGGTGGCTACACCTTC

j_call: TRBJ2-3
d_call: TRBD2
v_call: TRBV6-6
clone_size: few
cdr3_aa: CASSYGGLAGEADTQYF
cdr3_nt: TGTGCCAGCAGTTACGGGGGACTAGCGGGAGAGGCAGATACGCAGTATTTT

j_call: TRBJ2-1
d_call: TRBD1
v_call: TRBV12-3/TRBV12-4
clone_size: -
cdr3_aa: CASRRGQGTYNEQFF
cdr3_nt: TGTGCCAGCAGACGGGGACAGGGGACTTACAATGAGCAGTTCTTC

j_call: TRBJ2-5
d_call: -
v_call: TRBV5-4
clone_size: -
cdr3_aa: CASSLSSESSETQYF
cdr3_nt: TGTGCCAGCAGCTTGTCTAGCGAGAGTTCAGAGACCCAGTACTTC

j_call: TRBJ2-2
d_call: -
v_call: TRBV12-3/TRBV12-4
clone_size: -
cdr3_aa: CASRQRGANTGELFF
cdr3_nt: TGTGCCAGCAGGCAACGGGGCGCGAACACCGGGGAGCTGTTTTTT

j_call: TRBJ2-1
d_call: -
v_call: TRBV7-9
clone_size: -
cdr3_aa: CASSLGAYYNEQFF
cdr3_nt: TGTGCCAGCAGCTTAGGAGCCTACTACAATGAGCAGTTCTTC

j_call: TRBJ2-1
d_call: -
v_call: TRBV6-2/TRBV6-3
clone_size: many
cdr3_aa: CASSVRTVSSYNEQFF
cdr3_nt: TGTGCCAGCAGTGTTCGGACTGTCAGCTCCTACAATGAGCAGTTCTTC

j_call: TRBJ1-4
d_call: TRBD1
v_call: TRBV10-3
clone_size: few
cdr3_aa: CAISQDRAGVDGKLFF
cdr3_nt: TGTGCCATCAGCCAAGACAGGGCCGGCGTCGATGGGAAACTGTTTTTT

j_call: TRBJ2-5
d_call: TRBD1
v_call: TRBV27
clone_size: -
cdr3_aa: CASSLRGLGETQYF
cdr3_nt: TGTGCCAGCAGTCTCAGGGGGTTGGGAGAGACCCAGTACTTC

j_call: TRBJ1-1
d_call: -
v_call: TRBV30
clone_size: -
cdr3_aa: CAWTPMMGASEAFF
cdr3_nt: TGTGCCTGGACCCCGATGATGGGGGCCTCTGAAGCTTTCTTT

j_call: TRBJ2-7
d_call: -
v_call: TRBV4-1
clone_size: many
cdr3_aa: CASSQGELDYEQYF
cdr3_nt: TGCGCCAGCAGCCAAGGTGAGCTCGATTACGAGCAGTACTTC

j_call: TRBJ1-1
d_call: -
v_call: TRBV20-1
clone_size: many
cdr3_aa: CSARDRGFEAFF
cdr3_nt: TGCAGTGCTAGAGATAGGGGATTTGAAGCTTTCTTT

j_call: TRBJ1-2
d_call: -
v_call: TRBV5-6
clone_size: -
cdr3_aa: CASSFRGSLSSRGYTF
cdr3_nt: TGTGCCAGCAGCTTTAGGGGCTCATTATCCTCTCGTGGCTACACCTTC

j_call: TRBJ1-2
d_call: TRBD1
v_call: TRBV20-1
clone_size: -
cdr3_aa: CSARDSQGVNYGYTF
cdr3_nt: TGCAGTGCTAGAGATTCCCAGGGGGTTAACTATGGCTACACCTTC

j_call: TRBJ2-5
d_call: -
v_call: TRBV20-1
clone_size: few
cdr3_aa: CSAPTMLETQYF
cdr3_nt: TGCAGTGCTCCTACTATGCTAGAGACCCAGTACTTC

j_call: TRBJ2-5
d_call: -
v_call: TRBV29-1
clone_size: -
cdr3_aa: CSVEEGSETQYF
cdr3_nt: TGCAGCGTTGAAGAAGGGTCAGAGACCCAGTACTTC

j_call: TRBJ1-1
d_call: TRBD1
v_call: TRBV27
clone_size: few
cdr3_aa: CASSLSLTGINTEAFF
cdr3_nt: TGTGCCAGCAGTTTAAGCCTGACAGGGATTAACACTGAAGCTTTCTTT

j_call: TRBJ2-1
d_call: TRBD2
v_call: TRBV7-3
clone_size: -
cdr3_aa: CASSLSGSSDNEQFF
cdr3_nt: TGTGCCAGCAGCCTAAGCGGGAGCTCCGACAATGAGCAGTTCTTC